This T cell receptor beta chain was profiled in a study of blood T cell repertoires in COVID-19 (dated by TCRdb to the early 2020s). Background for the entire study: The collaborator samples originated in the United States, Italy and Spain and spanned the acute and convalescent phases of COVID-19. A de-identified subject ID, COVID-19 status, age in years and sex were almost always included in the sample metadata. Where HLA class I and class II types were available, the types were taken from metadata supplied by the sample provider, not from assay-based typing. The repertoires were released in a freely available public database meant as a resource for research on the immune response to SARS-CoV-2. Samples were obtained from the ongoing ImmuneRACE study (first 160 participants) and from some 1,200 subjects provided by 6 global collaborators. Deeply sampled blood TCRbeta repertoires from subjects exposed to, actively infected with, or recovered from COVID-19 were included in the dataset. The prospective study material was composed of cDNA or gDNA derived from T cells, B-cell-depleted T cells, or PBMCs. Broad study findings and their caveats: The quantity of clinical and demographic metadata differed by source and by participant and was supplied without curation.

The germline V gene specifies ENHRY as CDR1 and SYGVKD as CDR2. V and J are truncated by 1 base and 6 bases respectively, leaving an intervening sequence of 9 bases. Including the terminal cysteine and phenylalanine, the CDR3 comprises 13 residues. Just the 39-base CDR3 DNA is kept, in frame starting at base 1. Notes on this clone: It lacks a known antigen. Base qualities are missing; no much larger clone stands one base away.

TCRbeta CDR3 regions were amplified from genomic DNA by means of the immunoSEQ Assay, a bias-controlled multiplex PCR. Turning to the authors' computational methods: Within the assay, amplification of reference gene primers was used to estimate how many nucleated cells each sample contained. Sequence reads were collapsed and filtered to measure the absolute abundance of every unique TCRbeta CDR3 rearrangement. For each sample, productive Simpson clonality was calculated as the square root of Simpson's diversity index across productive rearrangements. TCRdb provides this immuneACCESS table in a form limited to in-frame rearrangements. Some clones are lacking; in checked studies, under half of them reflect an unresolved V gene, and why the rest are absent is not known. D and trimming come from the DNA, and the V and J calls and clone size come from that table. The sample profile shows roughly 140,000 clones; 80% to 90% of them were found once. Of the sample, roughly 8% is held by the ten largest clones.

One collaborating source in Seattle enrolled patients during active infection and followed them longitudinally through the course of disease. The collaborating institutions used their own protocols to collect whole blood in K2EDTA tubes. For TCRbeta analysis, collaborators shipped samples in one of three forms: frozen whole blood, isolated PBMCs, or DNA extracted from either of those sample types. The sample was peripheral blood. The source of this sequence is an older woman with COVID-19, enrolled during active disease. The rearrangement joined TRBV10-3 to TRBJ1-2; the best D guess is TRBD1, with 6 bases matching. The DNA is TGTGCCATCAGTGAGTTTGCAGGGGATGGCTACACCTTC. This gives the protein CAISEFAGDGYTF.